This T cell receptor (beta chain) was found in a study of blood T cell repertoires in COVID-19. The overall study: Acute-phase and convalescent COVID-19 samples originated in the United States, Italy and Spain.

Data came from immunoSEQ multiplex PCR; TCRdb stores just in-frame clones and leaves some out. This table holds 200,000 to 250,000 clones, around 85% found once. Germline CDR1 and CDR2: LNHNV and YYDKDF (reference sequence). Trimming stripped 0 bases from V and 2 bases from J, with 10 bases between. CDR3 size: 16 residues. Sequenced: peripheral blood. The gene calls are TRBV15 and TRBJ1-4; no clear D gene. The origin of this receptor is a woman aged 70-85 years with COVID-19, enrolled during active disease. The CDR3 DNA reads as TGTGCCACCAGCAGAGATAAACTAGGGACTAATGAAAAACTGTTTTTT. Amino acid sequence: CATSRDKLGTNEKLFF.